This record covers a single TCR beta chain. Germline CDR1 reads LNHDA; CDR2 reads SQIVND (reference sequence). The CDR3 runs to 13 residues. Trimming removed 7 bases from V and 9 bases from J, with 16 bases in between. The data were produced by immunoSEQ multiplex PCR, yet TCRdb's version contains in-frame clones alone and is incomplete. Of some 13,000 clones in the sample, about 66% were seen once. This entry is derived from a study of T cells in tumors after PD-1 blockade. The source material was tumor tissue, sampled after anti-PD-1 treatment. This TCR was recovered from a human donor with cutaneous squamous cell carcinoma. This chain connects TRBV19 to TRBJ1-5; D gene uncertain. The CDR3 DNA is TGTGCCAGTACTACACGCTCGATGGGGCCCCAGCATTTT. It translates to CASTTRSMGPQHF.